This T cell receptor beta chain was identified in a study of cytomegalovirus exposure and HLA in healthy donors. PCR amplification relied on 60 Vbeta primers (plus 13 Jbeta primers). TCRdb's table, derived via immunoSEQ multiplex PCR, lists solely in-frame clones and lacks some. The sample lists about 120,000 clones, roughly 75% occurring once. This clone was observed a single time. The germline CDR1 and CDR2 sequences are SGDLS and YYNGEE. CDR3 size: 13 residues. V was trimmed by 3 bases and J by 4 bases, leaving 11 bases between them. The chain couples TRBV9 to TRBJ2-7; the D gene is possibly TRBD1 (6 bases). Sequencing input: PBMCs. The clonotype comes from a woman aged 50 to 60 in good health and CMV-seronegative. CDR3 DNA sequence: TGTGCCAGCAGCGCAGGGGTTGGGTACGAGCAGTACTTC. It is translated as CASSAGVGYEQYF. The complete variable domain, with remaining parts taken from reference TRBV9 and TRBJ2-7, reads DSGVTQTPKHLITATGQRVTLRCSPRSGDLSVYWYQQSLDQGLQFLIQYYNGEERAKGNILERFSAQQFPDLHSELNLSSLELGDSALYFCASSAGVGYEQYFGPGTRLTVT.